Below, 27 T cell receptor beta chains from the same sample are listed, as sequenced in a study of T cell repertoires in cytomegalovirus infection (dated by TCRdb to the late 2010s). Sequenced using an Illumina HiSeq 1500. TCRdb handled the public reads itself, with Q25 trimming in fastp and clone calling in MiXCR, and kept productive beta chains. Rows matching on CDR3 protein sequence are summarized as one entry with the most common DNA and genes. This sample gives fewer than 250,000 distinct CDR3 sequences in total; 9% to 15% of them show up just once. The biggest ten clones account for approximately 1.8% of the sample. Input material: PBMCs. These receptors all stem from a human donor in good health (CMV status not recorded). Some clones in this sample may be carry-over from other donors' samples.

The sample holds many counts of this clonotype. This chain joins TRBV7-2 and TRBJ2-2; 8 nucleotides line up with TRBD2. The length of the CDR3 is 15 residues. V gave up 4 bases and J gave up 6 bases; unmatched junction bases: 7. Germline CDR1 SGHTA, CDR2 FQGNSA. CDR3 region: CASSSGGASPGELFF. CDR3 nucleotide sequence: TGTGCCAGCAGCTCGGGGGGGGCGTCCCCCGGGGAGCTGTTTTTT. Drawing the rest from reference TRBV7-2 and TRBJ2-2, the complete variable domain is GAGVSQSPSNKVTEKGKDVELRCDPISGHTALYWYRQSLGQGLEFLIYFQGNSAPDKSGLPSDRFSAERTGGSVSTLTIQRTQQEDSAVYLCASSSGGASPGELFFGEGSRLTVL.

This clonotype has a count of ten or more. The chain combines TRBV7-2 with TRBJ1-1, with D possibly being TRBD1 (5 bases). The CDR3 covers 12 residues. Germline V gene lookup returns CDR1 SGHTA and CDR2 FQGNSA. The V gene lost 2 bases and the J gene lost 8 bases, with 9 bases spanning the gap. CDR3 bases: TGTGCCAGCAGCTTAATCGGGGGGGAAGCTTTCTTT. This encodes CASSLIGGEAFF.

The sample holds many counts of this clonotype. This rearrangement joins TRBV11-2 to TRBJ1-6; 9 bases are a match to TRBD1. V shed 4 bases and J 9 bases; nucleotides not matched to a gene: 10. This CDR3 spans 16 amino acids. Germline V gene sequence: CDR1 SGHAT, CDR2 FQNNGV. Here the CDR3 DNA reads TGTGCCAGCAGCTATTCTTCCGGGACAGGGAGTTCACCCCTCCACTTT. As protein: CASSYSSGTGSSPLHF.

The chain carries TRBV6-8 and TRBJ1-1; D not resolved. Germline loops: CDR1 MNHGY, CDR2 SAAAGT. Trimming cost V 6 bases and J 1 base, with 15 bases left between them. This CDR3 comprises 15 residues. CDR3 residues: CASSTIEDSNTEAFF. The CDR3 DNA is TGTGCCAGCAGCACGATCGAAGATTCGAACACTGAAGCTTTCTTT.

This clonotype was counted at least ten times. The V call is TRBV7-8, the J call TRBJ2-2, with unresolved D. The CDR3 totals 15 residues. V was clipped by 2 bases and J by 1 base, with 8 bases between them. The germline CDR1 and CDR2 sequences are SGHVS and FQNEAQ. CDR3 region: CASSLYPGNTGELFF. The CDR3 DNA reads TGTGCCAGCAGCTTATACCCAGGGAACACCGGGGAGCTGTTTTTT.

Many counts were recorded for this clonotype. The gene calls are TRBV19 and TRBJ2-5, with 9 bases matching TRBD1. The ends lost 5 bases at V and 5 bases at J; junction bases unmatched: 12. CDR3 size: 16 residues. CDR1 and CDR2 (germline): LNHDA, SQIVND (reference sequence). This CDR3 reads CASSPLRQGGTETQYF. The CDR3, as DNA: TGTGCCAGTAGTCCCCTAAGACAGGGGGGGACGGAGACCCAGTACTTC.

This clonotype has at least ten counts. This chain uses TRBV7-2 with TRBJ1-3; D is uncertain. The germline V gene encodes CDR1 SGHTA and CDR2 FQGNSA. V was trimmed by 5 bases and J by 4 bases, leaving 6 bases between them. The CDR3 covers 12 residues. Written as DNA, the CDR3 is TGTGCCAGCAGCCAGATCGGAAACACCATATATTTT. Amino acids: CASSQIGNTIYF. Together with reference TRBV7-2 and TRBJ1-3, the CDR3 gives the full variable domain: GAGVSQSPSNKVTEKGKDVELRCDPISGHTALYWYRQSLGQGLEFLIYFQGNSAPDKSGLPSDRFSAERTGGSVSTLTIQRTQQEDSAVYLCASSQIGNTIYFGEGSWLTVV.

This chain uses TRBV19 with TRBJ1-2; TRBD1 matches 10 bases. The germline V gene encodes CDR1 LNHDA and CDR2 SQIVND (reference sequence). The CDR3 sequence is 14 residues long. The ends lost 6 bases at V and 8 bases at J; junction bases unmatched: 9. The CDR3 spells CASRGQGQGNGYTF. The CDR3 bases are TGTGCCAGTAGGGGACAGGGGCAAGGAAACGGCTACACCTTC.

This clonotype was seen at least ten times. This CDR3 is CASSREGFGTEAFF. The DNA for the CDR3 is TGTGCCAGCAGCCGGGAGGGGTTCGGAACTGAAGCTTTCTTT. The chain employs TRBV12-3 or TRBV12-4 and TRBJ1-1, with D possibly being TRBD1 (5 bases). CDR3 length: 14 residues. The V and J ends lost 6 bases and 5 bases respectively, with 16 bases between them.

This clonotype appeared many times. This chain links TRBV7-7 with TRBJ2-7; 10 nucleotides match TRBD1. With 2 bases clipped from V and 1 base from J, the junction kept 2 bases outside the gene matches. Germline CDR1 and CDR2: SSHAT and FNYEAQ (reference sequence). This CDR3 has 15 amino acids. CDR3 DNA sequence: TGTGCCAGCAGCTTATCGGACAGGGGGTCCTACGAGCAGTACTTC. Its translation: CASSLSDRGSYEQYF.

This clonotype has just a few counts. J is TRBJ1-1 and V is TRBV30; no firm D call. This CDR3 has 13 residues. Germline-derived CDR1 and CDR2 are GTSNPN and SVGIG (reference sequence). Trimming removed 5 bases from V and 1 base from J, with 11 bases in between. The CDR3 region has the DNA TGTGCCTGGGGGCGAACCCCGAACACTGAAGCTTTCTTT. It is translated as CAWGRTPNTEAFF.

This clonotype has a handful of counts. This chain joins TRBV6-2 or TRBV6-3 and TRBJ2-1, with TRBD2 identical over 9 bases. Trimming removed 7 bases from V and 12 bases from J; junction bases left unmatched: 7. Germline V gives CDR1 MNHEY, CDR2 SVGEGT. CDR3 length: 12 amino acids. The CDR3 loop is CASKNSGRSQFF. For the CDR3, the DNA is TGTGCCAGCAAGAATAGCGGGAGATCGCAGTTCTTC.

On this clonotype: A clone one base away is much larger, so this may be a read error. In this CDR3 the conserved last residue, phenylalanine or tryptophan, is missing, so a read error is likely. This rearrangement joins TRBV7-3 to TRBJ2-1; 9 bases agree with TRBD2. The CDR3 is 15 residues long. J lost 7 bases, V lost 5 bases, and 9 bases had no gene match. Germline V gene sequence: CDR1 SGHTA, CDR2 FQGTGA. DNA of the CDR3: TGTGCCAGCAGCCAAAATAGCGGGGGTGAGAATGAGCAGTTCCTC. Amino acids: CASSQNSGGENEQFL.

In its sample, this clonotype was seen many times. The chain uses TRBV7-2 and TRBJ2-1; tentatively, D is TRBD2 (5 bases). The CDR3 length is 14 residues. V lost 2 bases, J lost 7 bases, and 12 bases lay in between. The germline CDR1 and CDR2 sequences are SGHTA and FQGNSA. CDR3 bases: TGTGCCAGCAGCTTAATGGTTAGCGTTAATGAGCAGTTCTTC. This codes for CASSLMVSVNEQFF.

This clonotype appeared many times. The V and J genes are TRBV6-2 or TRBV6-3 and TRBJ2-3; no reliable D call. Trimming pared 6 bases from V and 5 bases from J, leaving 9 bases between. The CDR3 extends over 12 amino acids. CDR1 is MNHEY, CDR2 SVGEGT, per germline. The CDR3 nucleotides are TGTGCCAGCAGCGGTACGGTAGATACGCAGTATTTT. Its protein is CASSGTVDTQYF.

This clonotype has at least ten counts. The chain recombines TRBV28 with TRBJ1-5; D possibly corresponds to TRBD1 (5 bases). The CDR3 extends over 15 amino acids. With 7 bases removed from V and 0 bases from J, the gap between germline ends came to 13 bases. The germline CDR1 and CDR2 sequences are MDHEN and SYDVKM. DNA of the CDR3: TGTGCCAGCACCCGGGGGGATTATAGCAATCAGCCCCAGCATTTT. This sequence encodes CASTRGDYSNQPQHF.

This clonotype was found many times. The chain employs TRBV7-8 and TRBJ2-5; perhaps TRBD1 as D (5 bases). This CDR3 has 14 amino acids. Germline V lookup: CDR1 SGHVS, CDR2 FQNEAQ. Trimming cost V 4 bases and J 5 bases, with 14 bases left between them. The CDR3 spells CASSSTTVSETQYF. CDR3 bases: TGTGCCAGCAGCTCGACGACAGTCAGTGAGACCCAGTACTTC.

The sample holds a few counts of this clonotype. The rearrangement uses TRBV11-3 and TRBJ2-3; 11 bases line up with TRBD2. This CDR3 is 16 amino acids long. In germline, CDR1 is SGHNT, CDR2 YENEEA. The junction had 8 bases not matched to a gene; V was cut back by 7 bases and J by 2 bases. The CDR3 region has the DNA TGTGCCAGCACCGACCGGACTAGCGGGCTCACAGATACGCAGTATTTT. Translation gives CASTDRTSGLTDTQYF.

This clonotype was detected many times. V is TRBV12-3 or TRBV12-4 and J is TRBJ2-1, with D possibly called TRBD1 or TRBD2 (6 bases each). The V and J ends lost 7 bases and 6 bases respectively, with 16 bases between them. The CDR3 consists of 14 residues. The CDR3 DNA is TGTGCCAGCACCCGGGGGCAGGGTCTCAATGAGCAGTTCTTC. Translated: CASTRGQGLNEQFF.

This clonotype was observed at least ten times. The chain has TRBV7-2 and TRBJ1-1; a weak D match, TRBD1 (6 bases). This CDR3 is 13 amino acids long. Looked up from germline, CDR1 is SGHTA and CDR2 is FQGNSA. Deletions cut 5 bases from V and 10 bases from J, with 17 bases between. The CDR3 DNA is TGTGCCAGCAGCCACGACAGGCCTGCGGGAGCTTTCTTT. Amino acid sequence: CASSHDRPAGAFF.

This clonotype was detected only a few times. The chain has TRBV29-1 and TRBJ2-3, with D perhaps matching TRBD1 (5 bases). The CDR3 sequence is 13 residues long. The germline V gene has CDR1 SQVTM and CDR2 ANQGSEA. V lost 3 bases to trimming and J lost 4 bases, with 11 bases between them. The DNA for the CDR3 is TGCAGCGTTGAGAAGGCAGGGCCAGATACGCAGTATTTT. Translation: CSVEKAGPDTQYF.

This rearrangement joins TRBV20-1 to TRBJ1-2; TRBD1 is a possible D gene (5 bases). This CDR3 is 18 amino acids long. Trimming removed 6 bases at V and 4 bases at J, with 30 bases between. Germline V gene data show CDR1 as DFQATT and CDR2 as SNEGSKA (reference sequence). CDR3 sequence: CSAPMGKQAGGIGYGYTF. The CDR3 DNA reads TGCAGTGCCCCGATGGGAAAACAGGCCGGGGGTATAGGCTATGGCTACACCTTC.

In this sample, this clonotype turned up many times. The chain links TRBV7-2 to TRBJ1-2, with TRBD1 matching over 7 bases. Per germline, CDR1 SGHTA and CDR2 FQGNSA. This CDR3 is built from 14 residues. V gave up 1 base and J gave up 4 bases; unmatched junction bases: 3. The CDR3 loop reads CASSLGQGSYGYTF. Here the CDR3 DNA reads TGTGCCAGCAGCTTAGGACAGGGATCCTATGGCTACACCTTC. The whole variable domain, remainder taken from reference TRBV7-2 and TRBJ1-2, is GAGVSQSPSNKVTEKGKDVELRCDPISGHTALYWYRQSLGQGLEFLIYFQGNSAPDKSGLPSDRFSAERTGGSVSTLTIQRTQQEDSAVYLCASSLGQGSYGYTFGSGTRLTVV.

This chain joins TRBV28 and TRBJ2-2, with 8 nucleotides matching TRBD1. Losses at the gene ends were 6 bases for V and 7 bases for J; bases not matched to a gene: 10. CDR1 is MDHEN, CDR2 SYDVKM, per germline. The CDR3 spans 15 residues. CDR3 DNA sequence: TGTGCCAGCAGCGACCCGGGACAGGTTAGCGGGGAGCTGTTTTTT. Translating gives CASSDPGQVSGELFF. Filled out from reference TRBV28 and TRBJ2-2, the complete variable domain reads DVKVTQSSRYLVKRTGEKVFLECVQDMDHENMFWYRQDPGLGLRLIYFSYDVKMKEKGDIPEGYSVSREKKERFSLILESASTNQTSMYLCASSDPGQVSGELFFGEGSRLTVL.

The sample holds many counts of this clonotype. The genes are TRBV12-3 or TRBV12-4 and TRBJ1-5, with 8 bases that match TRBD1. The V gene end was trimmed by 6 bases and the J gene end by 2 bases; junction bases not matched to a gene: 6. The CDR3 extends over 15 amino acids. Here the CDR3 reads CASSPDRGGNQPQHF. CDR3 sequence (DNA): TGTGCCAGCAGCCCAGACAGGGGCGGCAATCAGCCCCAGCATTTT.

This clonotype was counted only a few times. The chain combines TRBV29-1 with TRBJ2-1; TRBD2 matches at 12 bases. The CDR3 sequence is 16 residues long. CDR1 is SQVTM, CDR2 ANQGSEA, per germline. V shed 4 bases and J 5 bases; nucleotides not matched to a gene: 9. The CDR3 nucleotides read TGCAGCGTTGCTTTGCCCACTAGCGGGAGGCACAATGAGCAGTTCTTC. Its protein product is CSVALPTSGRHNEQFF.

This clonotype was seen repeatedly, ten times or more. The chain uses TRBV7-2 and TRBJ1-5; D gene ambiguous. Germline CDR1 SGHTA, CDR2 FQGNSA. This CDR3 has 14 residues. V dropped 5 bases and J dropped 5 bases, with 13 bases sitting between them. The CDR3 region is CASSLEAGDQPQHF. As DNA, the CDR3 is TGTGCCAGCAGCCTAGAGGCAGGAGATCAGCCCCAGCATTTT.